This record covers a single TCR beta chain. The antigen is not known. This entry belongs to a study of PD-L1 blockade in urothelial cancer. Study-wide background: Samples of blood were analyzed 3 weeks (second dose) and 6 weeks after treatment start. Study outcomes and limitations: Durable benefit accompanied greater 3-week expansion of tumor-associated blood clones.

As for time point: peripheral blood 6 weeks after treatment start. Disease in patients was locally advanced or metastatic urothelial carcinoma. TCRdb's copy holds only in-frame clones and misses some; the assay was immunoSEQ multiplex PCR. Among about 39,000 clones listed, 75% to 90% were seen once. The TCR originated in a man in his forties with urothelial cancer. Sample: PBMCs, taken around atezolizumab (anti-PD-L1) treatment.

CDR3 sequence reads: CSVELFPETQYF. The CDR3 DNA is TGCAGCGTTGAACTGTTCCCGGAGACCCAGTACTTC. The J gene is TRBJ2-5, the V gene TRBV29-1, with D unclear. The CDR3 consists of 12 residues. Germline V gives CDR1 SQVTM, CDR2 ANQGSEA. V was shortened by 2 bases and J by 5 bases, with 9 bases between the two germline ends.